The following is a T cell receptor beta chain sequence with its context. The target antigen is unknown. Time point indicated: sample taken at primary tumor resection. The data were taken from a study of spatial heterogeneity in lung cancer. On the study more broadly: The study consistently detected more beta-chain than alpha-chain sequences. Study outcomes and limitations: Tumors with more nonsynonymous mutations had more expanded intratumoral alpha and beta TCRs.

TCRdb independently ran MiXCR on the 5' RACE reads; one entry per CDR3 protein. The data contain more than 10,000 distinct CDR3 sequences, about 13% of them singletons. Germline loops: CDR1 SGHAT, CDR2 FQNNGV. The CDR3 runs 15 residues. V dropped 5 bases and J dropped 5; count of bases not matched to a gene: 7. The specimen comprised lung tumor tissue, sampled at surgery. J is TRBJ2-3 and V is TRBV11-2; 10 bases are a match to TRBD2. This sequence originates from a male donor with early-stage non-small cell lung cancer. CDR3 in amino acids: CASSPRTSGVDTQYF. Here the CDR3 DNA reads TGTGCCAGCAGCCCCCGTACTAGCGGGGTAGATACGCAGTATTTT.